The 10 T cell receptor beta chains below were found in one sample sequenced in a study of tissue T cells after allogeneic stem cell transplantation (dated by TCRdb to between 2020 and 2023). Libraries were built with the immunoSEQ multiplex PCR assay. This immuneACCESS table, as held by TCRdb, lists in-frame sequences with V and J called but not all clones. Of the missing ones, under half trace to an unresolved V gene in checked studies; the others have no known cause. Here the sample has 8,900 or so clones; 50% to 80% occur a single time. The biggest ten clones account for roughly a tenth of the sample. The time point tag for this specimen amounts to: human tissue collected at research (rapid) autopsy. Specimen: tissue from the ileum, collected at autopsy. All receptors come from a woman aged 18 to 49 with breast cancer.

The chain carries TRBV5-1 and TRBJ2-7; tentatively, D is TRBD1 (6 bases). The CDR3 is 15 residues long. Germline V gives CDR1 SGHRS, CDR2 YFSETQ. V was clipped by 3 bases and J by 2 bases, with 15 bases between them. This CDR3 is CASSYDSQGTYEQYF. The CDR3, as DNA: TGCGCCAGCAGCTACGATTCTCAGGGGACCTACGAGCAGTACTTC.

In DNA form, the CDR3 reads TGTGCCAGCAGTCCAGTGGGGGACAATGAGCAGTTCTTC. It yields the protein CASSPVGDNEQFF. The rearrangement joins TRBV14 to TRBJ2-1, with D tentatively TRBD1 or TRBD2 (5 bases each). Trimming left V 6 bases short and J 5 bases short, with 11 bases between. The CDR3 has 13 residues. Germline CDR1 is SGHDN and CDR2 is FVKESK.

The rearrangement joins TRBV9 to TRBJ2-2; possibly TRBD2 for D (5 bases). The CDR3 is 14 residues long. CDR1 SGDLS and CDR2 YYNGEE come from the germline V gene. V lost 6 bases to trimming and J lost 2 bases, with 11 bases between them. In DNA, the CDR3 is TGTGCCAGCAACCCCCGGGGTAACACCGGGGAGCTGTTTTTT. Protein sequence: CASNPRGNTGELFF.

This sequence joins TRBV5-1 and TRBJ2-2; TRBD2 might be the D (6 bases). V lost 3 bases, J lost 0 bases, and 18 bases lay in between. Germline CDR1 is SGHRS and CDR2 is YFSETQ. The CDR3 is 18 residues long. For the CDR3, the DNA is TGCGCCAGCAGCTCACGTTGGCCGGGACTCTCGAACACCGGGGAGCTGTTTTTT. It specifies CASSSRWPGLSNTGELFF.

The genes are TRBV5-1 and TRBJ2-1; D may be TRBD1 (8 bases). V was cut by 4 bases and J by 3 bases, with 14 bases left in between. The germline V gene has CDR1 SGHRS and CDR2 YFSETQ. The CDR3 loop spans 15 amino acids. CDR3 bases: TGCGCCAGCAGCGGACAGGGAGGGGTCTACAATGAGCAGTTCTTC. Amino acids: CASSGQGGVYNEQFF.

The chain combines TRBV27 with TRBJ2-1; TRBD2 aligns across 8 bases. The germline V gene has CDR1 MNHEY and CDR2 SMNVEV (reference sequence). CDR3 length equals 19 residues. Germline trimming cut 10 bases from V and 0 bases from J; bases unmatched to any gene: 20. In nucleotides, the CDR3 is TGTGCCACCCTACCCCCCGGGGGGGCCTTCCTCAGCTCCTACAATGAGCAGTTCTTC. The encoded protein is CATLPPGGAFLSSYNEQFF.

A few counts support this clone. V and J are TRBV3-1 (or the pseudogene TRBV3-2) and TRBJ2-2; TRBD2 matches at 12 bases. The CDR3 length is 14 residues. Germline V gene lookup returns CDR1 LGHDT and CDR2 YNNKEL (reference sequence). V was clipped by 7 bases and J by 6 bases; unmatched bases: 3. The CDR3 is CASTLAGGPGELFF. CDR3 nucleotide sequence: TGTGCCAGCACCCTAGCGGGAGGGCCCGGGGAGCTGTTTTTT.

The genes are TRBV7-2 and TRBJ1-2; D is perhaps TRBD1 (6 bases). V was shortened by 2 bases and J by 8 bases, with 15 bases between the two germline ends. CDR1 and CDR2 from the germline V gene are SGHTA and FQGNSA. CDR3 length: 14 residues. Written as DNA, the CDR3 is TGTGCCAGCAGCTTAATTGGAGTCAGGGGCGGCTACACCTTC. Its translation: CASSLIGVRGGYTF.

CDR3 region: CASSLSTGIAGEQYF. CDR3 bases: TGTGCCAGCAGCTTGTCGACAGGGATTGCCGGGGAGCAGTACTTC. The chain employs TRBV11-1 and TRBJ2-7; 7 bases align to TRBD1. This CDR3 has 15 residues. Germline CDR1 is SGHAT and CDR2 is FQDESV (reference sequence). V shed 3 bases, J shed 7 bases, and the junction held 12 bases outside the gene matches.

There are a few counts of this clone. The chain has TRBV2 and TRBJ1-2; TRBD1 aligns across 9 bases. CDR1 is SNHLY and CDR2 is FYNNEI in the germline V gene. V shed 7 bases and J 8 bases; nucleotides not matched to a gene: 5. This CDR3 region has 12 residues. CDR3 region: CASILGQGGYTF. In DNA form, the CDR3 reads TGTGCCAGCATCCTCGGACAGGGGGGCTACACCTTC.